This T cell receptor beta chain was retrieved from a study of graft-versus-host responses after intestinal transplantation. Germline V gene lookup returns CDR1 SGDLS and CDR2 YYNGEE. CDR3 length: 16 residues. The V segment lost 2 bases and the J segment 5 bases; nucleotides outside the gene matches: 8. Worth noting for this clone: Its antigen is unidentified.

The study's findings and limits: Recipient bone marrow held GvH clones, some seen earlier in ileum or blood.

Data came from immunoSEQ multiplex PCR; TCRdb stores just in-frame clones and leaves some out. The sample contains 90,000 to 95,000 clones, about 89% of which appear only once. The clonotype comes from a human donor who received an intestinal transplant. The sample here was unstimulated CD8+ T cells sorted from spleen or lymph node cells, taken before intestinal transplant. This rearrangement joins TRBV9 to TRBJ2-7; 12 bases agree with TRBD2. The CDR3 DNA reads TGTGCCAGCAGCGTTTACTCTAGCGGGAGGGCAAACGAGCAGTACTTC. It translates to CASSVYSSGRANEQYF.